The T cell receptor (beta chain) described here comes from a study of human T cells and chemical hapten exposure. Study-wide context: Alopecia universalis, totalis or areata was present in patients who were mostly female. General study points: Controls had significantly fewer large CDR3 similarity clusters than were formed by expanded TCRs.

Time point denoted: pre-sensitization, week 0. The treatment: therapeutic diphenylcyclopropenone sensitization with weekly scalp DPC. Donors were 18 to 70-year-old alopecia patients suitable for DPC. The study's library attached unique molecular identifiers to single cDNA molecules. TCRdb called the RACE reads again in MiXCR, with one record for every CDR3 protein. Of roughly 38,000 distinct CDR3 sequences in the sample, roughly an eighth were seen once. As concerns this clonotype: The antigen is unknown.

V was trimmed by 3 bases and J by 2 bases, leaving 11 bases between them. The length of the CDR3 is 15 residues. The germline CDR1 and CDR2 sequences are KGHDR and SFDVKD. V and J are TRBV24-1 and TRBJ2-3; D is ambiguous. The receptor comes from a woman aged 25-40 years with alopecia areata. Some clones in this sample may be carry-over from other donors' samples. The sample in question was whole blood, obtained in connection with sensitization to the hapten diphenylcyclopropenone (DPC). CDR3 DNA sequence: TGTGCCACCAGTGATGGTCAAGACACCACAGATACGCAGTATTTT. Translated, it gives CATSDGQDTTDTQYF.